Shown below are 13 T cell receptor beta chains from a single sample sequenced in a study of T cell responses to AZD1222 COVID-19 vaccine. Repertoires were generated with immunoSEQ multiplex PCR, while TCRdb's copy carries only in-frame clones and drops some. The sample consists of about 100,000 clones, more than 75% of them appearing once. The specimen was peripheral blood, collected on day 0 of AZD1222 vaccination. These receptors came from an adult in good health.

In DNA form, the CDR3 reads TGTGCCAGCAGACCTCCCCAAGCTCCCGGCAATCAGCCCCAGCATTTT. This codes for CASRPPQAPGNQPQHF. V gene TRBV6-2 or TRBV6-3 combines with J gene TRBJ1-5; D ambiguous. V was trimmed by 6 bases and J by 2 bases, leaving 17 bases between them. Per the germline V gene, CDR1 is MNHEY and CDR2 is SVGEGT. The CDR3 consists of 16 residues.

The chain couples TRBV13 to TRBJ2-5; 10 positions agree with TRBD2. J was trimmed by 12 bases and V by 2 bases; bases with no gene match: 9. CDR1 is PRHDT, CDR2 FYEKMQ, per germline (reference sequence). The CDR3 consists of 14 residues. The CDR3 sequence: CASSLSRASGGKYF. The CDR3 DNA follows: TGTGCCAGCAGCTTATCCAGGGCTAGCGGGGGAAAGTACTTC.

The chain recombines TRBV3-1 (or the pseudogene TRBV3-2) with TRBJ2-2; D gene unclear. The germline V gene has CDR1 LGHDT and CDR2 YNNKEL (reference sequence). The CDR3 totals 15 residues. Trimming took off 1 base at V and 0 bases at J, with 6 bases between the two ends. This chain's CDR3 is CASSQVGPNTGELFF. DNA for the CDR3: TGTGCCAGCAGCCAAGTCGGGCCGAACACCGGGGAGCTGTTTTTT.

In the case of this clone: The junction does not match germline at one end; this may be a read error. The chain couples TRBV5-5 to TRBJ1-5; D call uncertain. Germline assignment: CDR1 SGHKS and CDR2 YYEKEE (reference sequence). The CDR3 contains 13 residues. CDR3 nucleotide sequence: TGTGCCAGCAGTTTGGACTCTCATCAGCCCCAGCATTTT. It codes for CASSLDSHQPQHF.

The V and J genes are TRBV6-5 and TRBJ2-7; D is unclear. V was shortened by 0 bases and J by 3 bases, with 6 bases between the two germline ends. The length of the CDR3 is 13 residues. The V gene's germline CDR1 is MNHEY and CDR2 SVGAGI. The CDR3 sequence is CASSYSISYEQYF. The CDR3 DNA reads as TGTGCCAGCAGTTACTCAATCAGCTACGAGCAGTACTTC.

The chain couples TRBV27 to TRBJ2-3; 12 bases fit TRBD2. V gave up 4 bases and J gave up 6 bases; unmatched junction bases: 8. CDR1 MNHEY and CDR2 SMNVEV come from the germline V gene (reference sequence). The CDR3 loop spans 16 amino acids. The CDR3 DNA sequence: TGTGCCAGCAGTTCAAGACTAGCGGGGGCCCCCGATACGCAGTATTTT. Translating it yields CASSSRLAGAPDTQYF.

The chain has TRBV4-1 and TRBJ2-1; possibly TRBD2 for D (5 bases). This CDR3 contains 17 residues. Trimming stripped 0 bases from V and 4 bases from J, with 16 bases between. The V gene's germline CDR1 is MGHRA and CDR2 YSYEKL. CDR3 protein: CASSQEGRTGIYNEQFF. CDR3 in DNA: TGCGCCAGCAGCCAAGAGGGCAGGACGGGAATTTACAATGAGCAGTTCTTC.

The CDR3 loop reads CASSTGLAGSIQYF. Here the CDR3 DNA reads TGTGCCAGCAGTACCGGACTAGCGGGGAGCATCCAGTACTTC. The chain combines TRBV6-2 or TRBV6-3 with TRBJ2-5; 12 bases align to TRBD2. V lost 5 bases to trimming and J lost 10 bases; unmatched junction nucleotides: 8. CDR1 and CDR2 (germline): MNHEY, SVGEGT. This CDR3 spans 14 amino acids.

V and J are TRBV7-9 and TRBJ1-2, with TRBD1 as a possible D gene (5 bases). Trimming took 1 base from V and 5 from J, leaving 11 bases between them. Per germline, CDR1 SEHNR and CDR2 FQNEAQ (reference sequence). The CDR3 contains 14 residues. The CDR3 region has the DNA TGTGCCAGCAGCTTAGAGACAGTTCTTTATGGCTACACCTTC. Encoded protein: CASSLETVLYGYTF.

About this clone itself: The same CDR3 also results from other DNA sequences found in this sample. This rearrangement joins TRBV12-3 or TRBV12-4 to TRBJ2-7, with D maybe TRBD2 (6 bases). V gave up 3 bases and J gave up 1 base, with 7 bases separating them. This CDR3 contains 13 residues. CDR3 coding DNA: TGTGCCAGCAGTTTGGGGGGATCCTACGAGCAGTACTTC. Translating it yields CASSLGGSYEQYF.

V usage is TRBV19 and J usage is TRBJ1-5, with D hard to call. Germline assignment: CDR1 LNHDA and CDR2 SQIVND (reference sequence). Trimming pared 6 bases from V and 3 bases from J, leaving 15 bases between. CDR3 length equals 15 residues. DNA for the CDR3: TGTGCCAGTAGGACAACGCGGGAGACCAATCAGCCCCAGCATTTT. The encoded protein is CASRTTRETNQPQHF.

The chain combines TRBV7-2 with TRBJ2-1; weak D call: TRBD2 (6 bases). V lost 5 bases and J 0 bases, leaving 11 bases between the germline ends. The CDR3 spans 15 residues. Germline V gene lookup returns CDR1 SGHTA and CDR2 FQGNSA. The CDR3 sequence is CASSRDGGSYNEQFF. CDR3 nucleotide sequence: TGTGCCAGCAGCCGCGACGGGGGCTCCTACAATGAGCAGTTCTTC.

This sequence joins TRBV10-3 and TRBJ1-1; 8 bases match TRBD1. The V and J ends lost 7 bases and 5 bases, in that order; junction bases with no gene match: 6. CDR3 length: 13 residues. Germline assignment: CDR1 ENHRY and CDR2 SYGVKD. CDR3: CAIKTGVWTEAFF. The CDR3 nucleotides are TGTGCCATCAAGACAGGGGTGTGGACTGAAGCTTTCTTT.